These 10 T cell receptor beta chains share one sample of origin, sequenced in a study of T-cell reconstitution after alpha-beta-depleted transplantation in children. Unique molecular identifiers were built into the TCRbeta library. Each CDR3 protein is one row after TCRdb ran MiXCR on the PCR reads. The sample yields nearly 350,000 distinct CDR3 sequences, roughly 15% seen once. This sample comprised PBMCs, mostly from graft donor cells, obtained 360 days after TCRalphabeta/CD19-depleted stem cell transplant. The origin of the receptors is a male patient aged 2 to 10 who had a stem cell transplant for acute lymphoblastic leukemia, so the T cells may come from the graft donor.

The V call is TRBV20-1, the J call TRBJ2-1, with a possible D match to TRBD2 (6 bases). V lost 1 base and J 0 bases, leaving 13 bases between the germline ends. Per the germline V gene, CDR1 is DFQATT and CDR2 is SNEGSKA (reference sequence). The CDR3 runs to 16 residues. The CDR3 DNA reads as TGCAGTGCTAGAGTCTCGACTAGTAACTCCTACAATGAGCAGTTCTTC. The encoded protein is CSARVSTSNSYNEQFF.

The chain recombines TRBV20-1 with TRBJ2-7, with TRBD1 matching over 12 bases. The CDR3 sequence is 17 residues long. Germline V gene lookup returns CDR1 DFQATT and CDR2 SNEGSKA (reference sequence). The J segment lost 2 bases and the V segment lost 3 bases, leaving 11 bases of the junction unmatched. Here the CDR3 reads CSARWDRGLLPTYEQYF. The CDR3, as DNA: TGCAGTGCTAGGTGGGACAGGGGGCTCCTCCCCACCTACGAGCAGTACTTC.

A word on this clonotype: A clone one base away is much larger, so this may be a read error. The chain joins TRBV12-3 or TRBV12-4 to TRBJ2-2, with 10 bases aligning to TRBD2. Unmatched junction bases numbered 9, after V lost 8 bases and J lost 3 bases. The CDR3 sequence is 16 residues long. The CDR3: CASGAGGTIDTGELFF. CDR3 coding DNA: TGTGCCAGCGGAGCGGGAGGGACAATAGACACCGGGGAGCTGTTTTTT.

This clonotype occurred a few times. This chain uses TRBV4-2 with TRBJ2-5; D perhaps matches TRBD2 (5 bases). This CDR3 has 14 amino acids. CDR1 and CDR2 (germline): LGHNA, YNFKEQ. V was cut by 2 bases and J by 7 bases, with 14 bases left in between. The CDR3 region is CASSQNGGRGTQYF. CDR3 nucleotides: TGTGCCAGCAGCCAAAACGGAGGCCGTGGGACCCAGTACTTC.

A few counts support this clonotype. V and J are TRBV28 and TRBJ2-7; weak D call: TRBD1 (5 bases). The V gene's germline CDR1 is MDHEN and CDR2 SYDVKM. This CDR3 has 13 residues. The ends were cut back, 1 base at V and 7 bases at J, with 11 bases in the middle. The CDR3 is CASSLFRAMEQYF. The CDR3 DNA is TGTGCCAGCAGTTTATTCAGGGCTATGGAGCAGTACTTC.

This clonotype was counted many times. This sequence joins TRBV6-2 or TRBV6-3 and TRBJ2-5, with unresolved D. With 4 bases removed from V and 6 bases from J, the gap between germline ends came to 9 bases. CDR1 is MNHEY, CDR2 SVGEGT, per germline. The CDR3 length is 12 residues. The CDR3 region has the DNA TGTGCCAGCAGTTTGGCGAGTCAGACCCAGTACTTC. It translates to CASSLASQTQYF.

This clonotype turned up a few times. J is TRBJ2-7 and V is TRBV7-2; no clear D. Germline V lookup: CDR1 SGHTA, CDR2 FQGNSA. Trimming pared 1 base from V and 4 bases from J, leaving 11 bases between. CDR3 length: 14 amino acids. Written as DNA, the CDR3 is TGTGCCAGCAGCTTAGATCTGACCTCTTACGAGCAGTACTTC. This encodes CASSLDLTSYEQYF. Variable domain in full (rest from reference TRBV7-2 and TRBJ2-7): GAGVSQSPSNKVTEKGKDVELRCDPISGHTALYWYRQSLGQGLEFLIYFQGNSAPDKSGLPSDRFSAERTGGSVSTLTIQRTQQEDSAVYLCASSLDLTSYEQYFGPGTRLTVT.

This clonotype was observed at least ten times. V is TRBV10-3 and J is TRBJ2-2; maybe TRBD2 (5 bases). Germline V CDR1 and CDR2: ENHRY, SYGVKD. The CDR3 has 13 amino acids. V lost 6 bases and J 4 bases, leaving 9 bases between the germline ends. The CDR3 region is CAISPGGTGELFF. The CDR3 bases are TGTGCCATCAGCCCAGGAGGCACCGGGGAGCTGTTTTTT.

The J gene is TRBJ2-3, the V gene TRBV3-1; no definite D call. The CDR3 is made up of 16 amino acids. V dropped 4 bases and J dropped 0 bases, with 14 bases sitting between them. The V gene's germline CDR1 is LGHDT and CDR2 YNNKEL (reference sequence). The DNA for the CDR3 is TGTGCCAGCAGCCCGGCGAGCAGCCAAAGCACAGATACGCAGTATTTT. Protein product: CASSPASSQSTDTQYF.

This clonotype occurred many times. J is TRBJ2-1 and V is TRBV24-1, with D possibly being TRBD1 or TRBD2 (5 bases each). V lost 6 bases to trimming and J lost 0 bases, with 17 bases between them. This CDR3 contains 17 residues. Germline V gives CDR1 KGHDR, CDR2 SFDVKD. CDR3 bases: TGTGCCACCAGTACCGGGAAAGGGGCTAGCTCCTACAATGAGCAGTTCTTC. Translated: CATSTGKGASSYNEQFF.